These T cell receptor beta chains were read from a single sample in a study of Ad26.COV2.S vaccination and SARS-CoV-2 variants. Using immunoSEQ multiplex PCR, the repertoire was profiled, and TCRdb retains in-frame clones only, with some absent. The sample has hundreds of thousands of clones, roughly nine tenths seen once; the top ten hold 2.5%. The material was peripheral blood, obtained in a trial of Ad26.COV2.S vaccine versus placebo. Receptors originate from a person aged 18-65 years who received the Ad26.COV2.S COVID-19 vaccine or a placebo. The CDR3 runs from the conserved cysteine through the conserved F or W. Each record gives: clone size, CDR3 length, D gene, V gene, J gene, CDR3 DNA, CDR3 protein. A D gene is named only where the DNA matches it firmly. Size values are once, few and many counts, or a class for expanded clones, and some rows have none.

>-|16|-|TRBV11-3|TRBJ1-3
TGTGCCAGCAGCCTCGCGGGGACAAACTCTGGAAACACCATATATTTT
CASSLAGTNSGNTIYF
>-|14|-|TRBV7-9|TRBJ1-5
TGTGCCAGCAGCCCTAGTAGTAGCAATCAGCCCCAGCATTTT
CASSPSSSNQPQHF
>once|14|-|TRBV11-3|TRBJ2-2
TGTGCCAGCAGCTTAGGGGGATCCACCGGGGAGCTGTTTTTT
CASSLGGSTGELFF
>-|16|TRBD2|TRBV7-9|TRBJ2-1
TGTGCCAGCAGCCTCCCCAGCGGGAGGGCTGGGAATGAGCAGTTCTTC
CASSLPSGRAGNEQFF
>-|12|-|TRBV28|TRBJ1-1
TGTGCCAGCAGTTTGGGGACATTCCAAGCTTTCTTT
CASSLGTFQAFF
>-|20|-|TRBV21-1|TRBJ1-1
TGTGCCAGCAGCAAACAACGCCCCCCCCCGGGACAGACTATGAACACTGAAGCTTTCTTT
CASSKQRPPPGQTMNTEAFF
>-|13|-|TRBV2|TRBJ2-1
TGTGCCAGCAGCCCTGCGAGGGGGAATGAGCAGTTCTTC
CASSPARGNEQFF
>-|13|-|TRBV28|TRBJ1-2
TGTGCCAGCAGCTGGACAGAGTTATATGGCTACACCTTC
CASSWTELYGYTF
>-|15|-|TRBV6-5|TRBJ1-6
TGTGCCAGCAGGGCGGGTCCGCTGGTGAATTCACCCCTCCACTTT
CASRAGPLVNSPLHF
>-|11|-|TRBV2|TRBJ2-4
TGTGCCAGCAGTGGGCGAAACATTCAGTACTTC
CASSGRNIQYF
>-|15|-|TRBV6-5|TRBJ1-2
TGTGCCAGCAGTTACTCGTTCCGCGTTAACTATGGCTACACCTTC
CASSYSFRVNYGYTF
>-|15|-|TRBV27|TRBJ2-2
TGTGCCAGCAGTTTTAGTATGGGGGCCCCCAGGGAGCTGTTTTTT
CASSFSMGAPRELFF
>-|16|-|TRBV4-2|TRBJ2-3
TGTGCCAGCAGCCTACGGACTACCGGGGGTGTAGATACGCAGTATTTT
CASSLRTTGGVDTQYF
>once|14|TRBD1|TRBV6-2/TRBV6-3|TRBJ1-3
TGTGCCAGCAGCTATGGGACAGCTGGAAACACCATATATTTT
CASSYGTAGNTIYF
>-|13|-|TRBV18|TRBJ1-5
TGTGCCAGCTCACAGATTAGCAATCAGCCCCAGCATTTT
CASSQISNQPQHF
>-|13|-|TRBV5-1|TRBJ1-1
TGCGCCAGCAGCTTGAGAGGGGGTACTGAAGCTTTCTTT
CASSLRGGTEAFF
>-|12|-|TRBV30|TRBJ1-4
TGTGCCTGGAGTCCCCAAAATGAAAAACTGTTTTTT
CAWSPQNEKLFF
>-|17|TRBD1|TRBV3-1/TRBV3-2|TRBJ2-5
TGTGCCAGCAGCCAAGTCGAACGGGACAGAAAACAAGAGACCCAGTACTTC
CASSQVERDRKQETQYF
>-|15|TRBD1|TRBV4-3|TRBJ2-1
TGCGCCAGCAGCCAAGCCTCGGGACAGTACAATGAGCAGTTCTTC
CASSQASGQYNEQFF
>few|12|-|TRBV15|TRBJ1-2
TGTGCCACCAGCAACCGCGGGTATGGCTACACCTTC
CATSNRGYGYTF
>-|15|-|TRBV5-1|TRBJ1-1
TGCGCCAGCAGCTTGGGACAGCTCATGAACACTGAAGCTTTCTTT
CASSLGQLMNTEAFF
>-|14|-|TRBV6-5|TRBJ2-3
TGTGCCAGCAGAGGTCTTTGGGGCACAGATACGCAGTATTTT
CASRGLWGTDTQYF
>once|14|-|TRBV27|TRBJ2-2
TGTGCCAGCTCACAGGGTCCGTTTCCCGGGGAGCTGTTTTTT
CASSQGPFPGELFF
>-|15|-|TRBV9|TRBJ1-1
TGTGCCAGCAGCGTAGGCAGGGAGAGGAACACTGAAGCTTTCTTT
CASSVGRERNTEAFF
>-|14|TRBD1|TRBV6-5|TRBJ2-3
TGTGCCAGCAGCAGACCAGGGGGCCCAGATACGCAGTATTTT
CASSRPGGPDTQYF
>-|12|-|TRBV3-1/TRBV3-2|TRBJ2-1
TGTGCCAGCAGTCAAGCGGGCAGGGAACAGTTCTTC
CASSQAGREQFF
>-|14|-|TRBV7-9|TRBJ2-5
TGTGCCAGCAGCTTGATCAGGGATTGGGAGACCCAGTACTTC
CASSLIRDWETQYF
>-|15|-|TRBV5-1|TRBJ1-6
TGCGCCAGCAGCTTGGCCGGGCAGGGACGATCACCCCTCCACTTT
CASSLAGQGRSPLHF
>-|13|TRBD1|TRBV30|TRBJ1-6
TGTGCCTGGAGTGCCGGACAGGCTTCACCCCTCCACTTT
CAWSAGQASPLHF
>once|13|-|TRBV5-1|TRBJ1-1
TGCGCCAGCAGCCCAGGGGTAGGGACTGAAGCTTTCTTT
CASSPGVGTEAFF
>-|14|-|TRBV6-5|TRBJ1-3
TGTGCCAGCAGGCCGATGGGGCATGGAAACACCATATATTTT
CASRPMGHGNTIYF
>-|13|TRBD1|TRBV30|TRBJ1-6
TGTGCCTGGAAGGGGACAGGGCGTTCACCCCTCCACTTT
CAWKGTGRSPLHF
>-|13|-|TRBV6-5|TRBJ1-6
TGTGCCAGCAGTCGCGTAGTTAATTCACCCCTCCACTTT
CASSRVVNSPLHF
>-|14|TRBD2|TRBV5-1|TRBJ2-3
TGCGCCAGCAGCGGCGGGGGGGCCATAGATACGCAGTATTTT
CASSGGGAIDTQYF
>-|16|-|TRBV7-3|TRBJ2-6
TGTGCCAGCAGCTTAGTTTCTAGCTCTGGGGCCAACGTCCTGACTTTC
CASSLVSSSGANVLTF
>-|17|TRBD2|TRBV9|TRBJ2-1
TGTGCCAGCAGCCCCTCACTGGCGGGAGCAGGCTACAATGAGCAGTTCTTC
CASSPSLAGAGYNEQFF
>-|17|-|TRBV7-9|TRBJ2-1
TGTGCCAGCAGCCCAATCTTCGGGACTCTAAACTACAATGAGCAGTTCTTC
CASSPIFGTLNYNEQFF
>once|15|-|TRBV18|TRBJ1-5
TGTGCCAGCTCACCACCGGGGTTTGGCAATCAGCCCCAGCATTTT
CASSPPGFGNQPQHF
>-|12|TRBD1|TRBV6-5|TRBJ1-1
TGTGCCAGCAGTCTTCGACAGGGGCAAGCTTTCTTT
CASSLRQGQAFF
>-|16|TRBD2|TRBV9|TRBJ2-5
TGTGCCAGCAGCGCAAGTAGCGGGAGGGCCCAAGAGACCCAGTACTTC
CASSASSGRAQETQYF
>-|17|-|TRBV5-4|TRBJ2-1
TGTGCCAGCAGCTTGGCCATGAGGATGAGCTCCTACAATGAGCAGTTCTTC
CASSLAMRMSSYNEQFF
>-|17|-|TRBV19|TRBJ1-3
TGTGCCAGTAGTATTTTCCCCCCCGGGGGCTCTGGAAACACCATATATTTT
CASSIFPPGGSGNTIYF
>-|12|TRBD1|TRBV19|TRBJ1-2
TGTGCCAGTAGTCCAGGGGGTTATGGCTACACCTTC
CASSPGGYGYTF
>-|14|-|TRBV4-3|TRBJ2-3
TGCGCCAGCAGCCACCGTGGGGCTCCAGATACGCAGTATTTT
CASSHRGAPDTQYF
>-|14|-|TRBV11-3|TRBJ2-2
TGTGCCAGCAGCCGGGGACCGAACACCGGGGAGCTGTTTTTT
CASSRGPNTGELFF
>-|12|-|TRBV4-1|TRBJ1-2
TGCGCCAGCAGCCACCCCTGGGATGGCTACACCTTC
CASSHPWDGYTF
>-|15|-|TRBV3-1/TRBV3-2|TRBJ1-4
TGTGCCAGCAGCCAAGATCTCAGACGGGTCGAAAAACTGTTTTTT
CASSQDLRRVEKLFF
>once|13|-|TRBV7-3|TRBJ1-1
TGTGCCAGCAGCTTAACGGCGAACACTGAAGCTTTCTTT
CASSLTANTEAFF
>-|14|-|TRBV6-4|TRBJ2-3
TGTGCCAGCAGTGTTCGAGGGGATGGAGATACGCAGTATTTT
CASSVRGDGDTQYF
>-|13|-|TRBV19|TRBJ1-2
TGTGCCAGTAGTGCGGGACGGATCTATGGCTACACCTTC
CASSAGRIYGYTF
>-|14|TRBD1|TRBV5-1|TRBJ2-5
TGCGCCAGCAGCTTTACAGGGGTGGGAGAGACCCAGTACTTC
CASSFTGVGETQYF